This T cell receptor (beta chain) came from a study of T cell changes during pregnancy in multiple sclerosis. TCRdb's table, derived via immunoSEQ multiplex PCR, lists solely in-frame clones and lacks some. The repertoire has tens of thousands of clones, about 92% of them found once; the top ten carry approximately 0.15%. This CDR3 is 13 amino acids long. The V end was cut by 1 base, the J end by 7 bases, with 10 bases between. The V gene's germline CDR1 is LGHNA and CDR2 YSLEER. The gene calls are TRBV4-3 and TRBJ1-2, with D hard to call. This clonotype was sampled from a female donor in good health, enrolled as a control in a pregnancy study. The sequencing here drew on CD4+ T cells from peripheral blood mononuclear cells, taken after pregnancy. CDR3 residues: CASSQGEGGGYTF. For the CDR3, the DNA is TGCGCCAGCAGCCAAGGAGAGGGAGGTGGCTACACCTTC.